This T cell receptor (beta chain) is from a study of blood T cell repertoires in COVID-19. Overall study context: From the United States, Italy and Spain came samples of acute and convalescent COVID-19. PBMCs, B-cell-depleted T cells, or T cells provided the cDNA or gDNA that made up the material.

This CDR3 region has 15 residues. The germline V and J ends were trimmed by 7 bases and 10 bases, with 25 bases remaining between them. Per the germline V gene, CDR1 is MDHEN and CDR2 is SYDVKM. In the original workflow: Amplification from reference gene primers served as the basis for estimated nucleated cell counts. Here immunoSEQ multiplex PCR was the method, and the copy in TCRdb shows in-frame clones only, minus some. V, J and clone size are taken as reported in that table, and D and trimming were inferred from the DNA itself. The sample has about 500,000 clones, roughly nine tenths seen once. The chain carries TRBV28 and TRBJ1-2, with a weak D call TRBD1 (6 bases). The sample comprised peripheral blood. This clonotype was sampled from a woman in her 50s with COVID-19, enrolled during active disease. For the CDR3, the DNA is TGTGCCAGCAATCCCACGCGGGGGCAGGGGCTAGACTACACCTTC. This codes for CASNPTRGQGLDYTF.